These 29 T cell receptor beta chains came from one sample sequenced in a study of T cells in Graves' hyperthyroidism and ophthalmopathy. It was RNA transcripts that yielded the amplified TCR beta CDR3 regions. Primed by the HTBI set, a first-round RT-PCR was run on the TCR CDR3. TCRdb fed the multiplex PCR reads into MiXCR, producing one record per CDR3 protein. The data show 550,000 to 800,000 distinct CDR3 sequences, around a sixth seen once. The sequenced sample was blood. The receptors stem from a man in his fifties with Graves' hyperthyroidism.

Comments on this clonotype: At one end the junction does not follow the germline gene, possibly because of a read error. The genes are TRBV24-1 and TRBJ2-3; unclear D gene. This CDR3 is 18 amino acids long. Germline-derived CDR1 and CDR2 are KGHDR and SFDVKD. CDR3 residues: CATSGNTYFGGRADAQYF. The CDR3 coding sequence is TGTGCCACCAGTGGCAATACATATTTCGGTGGTAGGGCAGATGCGCAGTATTTT.

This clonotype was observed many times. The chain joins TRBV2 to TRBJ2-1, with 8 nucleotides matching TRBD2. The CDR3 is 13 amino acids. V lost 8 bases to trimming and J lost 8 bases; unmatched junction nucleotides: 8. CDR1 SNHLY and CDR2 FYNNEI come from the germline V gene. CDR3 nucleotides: TGTGCCAGCTGGACGGGAGGGGTCGATGAGCAGTTCTTC. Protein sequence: CASWTGGVDEQFF.

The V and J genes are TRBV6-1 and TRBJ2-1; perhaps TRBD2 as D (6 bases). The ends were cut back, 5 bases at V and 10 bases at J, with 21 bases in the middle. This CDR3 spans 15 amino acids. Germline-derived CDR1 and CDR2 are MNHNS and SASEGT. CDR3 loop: CASSPGTSVRSEQFF. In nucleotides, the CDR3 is TGTGCCAGCAGTCCCGGGACTTCGGTACGATCGGAGCAGTTCTTC.

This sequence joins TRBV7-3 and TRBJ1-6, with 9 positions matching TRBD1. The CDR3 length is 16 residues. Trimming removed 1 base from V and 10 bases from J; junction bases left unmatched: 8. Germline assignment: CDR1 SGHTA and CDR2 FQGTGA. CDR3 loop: CASSLMKQGAGSPLHF. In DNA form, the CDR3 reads TGTGCCAGCAGCTTAATGAAACAGGGGGCGGGGTCACCCCTCCACTTT.

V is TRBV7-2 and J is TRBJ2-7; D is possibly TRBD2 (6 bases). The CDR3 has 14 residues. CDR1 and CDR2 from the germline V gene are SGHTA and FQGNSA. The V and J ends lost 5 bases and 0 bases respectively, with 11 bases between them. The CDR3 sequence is CASSPDYISYEQYF. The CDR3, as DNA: TGTGCCAGCAGCCCGGACTACATCTCCTACGAGCAGTACTTC.

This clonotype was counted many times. The CDR3 spells CSATPGTTGETQYF. As DNA, the CDR3 is TGCAGTGCAACACCCGGGACGACTGGGGAGACCCAGTACTTC. The chain uses TRBV20-1 and TRBJ2-5; D assignment may be TRBD1 or TRBD2 (5 bases each). Germline loops: CDR1 DFQATT, CDR2 SNEGSKA (reference sequence). The CDR3 runs to 14 residues. Between the trimmed V and J ends, which lost 6 bases and 5 bases, there was a span of 19 bases.

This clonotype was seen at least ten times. CDR3 bases: TGTGCCAGCCGCTGGGACAGTCAAGTAAACACTGAAGCTTTCTTT. As protein: CASRWDSQVNTEAFF. The gene calls are TRBV28 and TRBJ1-1; 7 positions match TRBD1. Germline V lookup: CDR1 MDHEN, CDR2 SYDVKM. V dropped 8 bases and J dropped 2; count of bases not matched to a gene: 11. The CDR3 totals 15 residues.

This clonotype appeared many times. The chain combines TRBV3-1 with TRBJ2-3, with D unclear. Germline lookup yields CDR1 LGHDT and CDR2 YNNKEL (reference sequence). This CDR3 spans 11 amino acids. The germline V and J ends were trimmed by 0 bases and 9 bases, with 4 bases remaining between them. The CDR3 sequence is CASSQDRTQYF. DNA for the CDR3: TGTGCCAGCAGCCAAGATCGCACGCAGTATTTT.

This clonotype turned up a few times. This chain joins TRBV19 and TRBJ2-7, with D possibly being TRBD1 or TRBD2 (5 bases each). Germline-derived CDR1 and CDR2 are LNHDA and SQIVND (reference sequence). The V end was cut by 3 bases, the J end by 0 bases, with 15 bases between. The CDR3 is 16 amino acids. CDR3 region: CASSIPPGRNSYEQYF. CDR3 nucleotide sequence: TGTGCCAGTAGTATCCCCCCGGGACGGAACTCCTACGAGCAGTACTTC.

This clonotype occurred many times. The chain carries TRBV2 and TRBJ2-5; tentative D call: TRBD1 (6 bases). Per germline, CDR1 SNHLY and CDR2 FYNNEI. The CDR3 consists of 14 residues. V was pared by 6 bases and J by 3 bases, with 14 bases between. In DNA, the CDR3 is TGTGCCAGCAGACAGGGTCTGGGGAAAGAGACCCAGTACTTC. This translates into CASRQGLGKETQYF.

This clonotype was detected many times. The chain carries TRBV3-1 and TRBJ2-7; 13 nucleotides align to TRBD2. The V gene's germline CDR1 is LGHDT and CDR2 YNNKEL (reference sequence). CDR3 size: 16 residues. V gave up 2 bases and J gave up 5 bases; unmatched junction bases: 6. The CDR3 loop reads CASSQLLAGGPDEQYF. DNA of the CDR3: TGTGCCAGCAGCCAATTACTAGCGGGAGGGCCCGACGAGCAGTACTTC.

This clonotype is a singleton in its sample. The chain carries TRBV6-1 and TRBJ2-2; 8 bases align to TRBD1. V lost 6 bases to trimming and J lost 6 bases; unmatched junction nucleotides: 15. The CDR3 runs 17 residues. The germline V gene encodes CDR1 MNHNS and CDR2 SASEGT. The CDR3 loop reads CASRNWTGPKDAGELFF. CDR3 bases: TGTGCCAGCAGGAATTGGACAGGGCCGAAAGACGCCGGGGAGCTGTTTTTT.

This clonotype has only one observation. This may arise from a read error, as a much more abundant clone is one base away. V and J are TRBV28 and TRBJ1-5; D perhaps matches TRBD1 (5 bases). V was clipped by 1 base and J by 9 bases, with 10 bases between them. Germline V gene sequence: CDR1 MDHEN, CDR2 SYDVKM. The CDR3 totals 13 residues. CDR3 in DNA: TGTGCCAGCAGTTTATCGACAGTTCGGCCCCAGCATTTT. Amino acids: CASSLSTVRPQHF.

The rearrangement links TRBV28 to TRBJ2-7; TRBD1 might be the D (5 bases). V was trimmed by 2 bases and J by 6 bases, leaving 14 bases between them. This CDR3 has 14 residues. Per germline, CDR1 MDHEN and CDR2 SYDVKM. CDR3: CASSLQGKMAEQYF. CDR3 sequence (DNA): TGTGCCAGCAGTTTACAGGGAAAGATGGCCGAGCAGTACTTC.

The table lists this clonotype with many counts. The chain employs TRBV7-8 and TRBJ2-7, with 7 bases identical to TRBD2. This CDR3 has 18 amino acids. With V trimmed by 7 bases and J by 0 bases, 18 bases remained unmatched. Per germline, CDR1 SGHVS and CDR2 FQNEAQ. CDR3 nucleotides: TGTGCCAGCATCCATCCTGGGGCTAGCGGAGCATTCTCCTACGAGCAGTACTTC. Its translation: CASIHPGASGAFSYEQYF.

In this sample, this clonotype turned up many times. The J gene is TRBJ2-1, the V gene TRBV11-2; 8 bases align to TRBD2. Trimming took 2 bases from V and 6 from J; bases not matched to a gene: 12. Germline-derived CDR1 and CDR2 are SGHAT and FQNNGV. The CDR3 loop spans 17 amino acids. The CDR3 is CASSLIRGLAGPNEQFF. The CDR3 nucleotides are TGTGCCAGCAGCTTAATCCGCGGGCTAGCGGGTCCCAATGAGCAGTTCTTC.

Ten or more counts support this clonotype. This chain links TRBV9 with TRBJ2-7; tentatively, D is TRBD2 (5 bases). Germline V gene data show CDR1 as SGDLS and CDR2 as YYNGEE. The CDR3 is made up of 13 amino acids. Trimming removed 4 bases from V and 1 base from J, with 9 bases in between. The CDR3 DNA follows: TGTGCCAGCAGCACCGGGATTTCCTACGAGCAGTACTTC. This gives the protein CASSTGISYEQYF.

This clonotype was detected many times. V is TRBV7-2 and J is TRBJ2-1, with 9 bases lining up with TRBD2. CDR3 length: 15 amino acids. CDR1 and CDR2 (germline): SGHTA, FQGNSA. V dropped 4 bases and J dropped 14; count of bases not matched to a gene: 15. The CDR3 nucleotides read TGTGCCAGCAGCTCCTACCGGGGCAGCGGGAGGATTAAGTTCTTC. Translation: CASSSYRGSGRIKFF.

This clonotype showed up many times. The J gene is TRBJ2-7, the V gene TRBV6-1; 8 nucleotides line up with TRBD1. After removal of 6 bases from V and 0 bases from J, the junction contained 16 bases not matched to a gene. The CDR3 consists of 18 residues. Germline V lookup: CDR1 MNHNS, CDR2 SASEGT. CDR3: CASRTGATGLPSSYEQYF. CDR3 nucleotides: TGTGCCAGCAGGACAGGGGCGACCGGGCTGCCGAGCTCCTACGAGCAGTACTTC.

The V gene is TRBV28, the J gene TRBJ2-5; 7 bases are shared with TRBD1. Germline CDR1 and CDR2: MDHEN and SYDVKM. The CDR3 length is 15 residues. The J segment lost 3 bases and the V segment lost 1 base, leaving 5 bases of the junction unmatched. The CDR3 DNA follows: TGTGCCAGCAGTTTATTTGCCGGGACAGAAGAGACCCAGTACTTC. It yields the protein CASSLFAGTEETQYF.

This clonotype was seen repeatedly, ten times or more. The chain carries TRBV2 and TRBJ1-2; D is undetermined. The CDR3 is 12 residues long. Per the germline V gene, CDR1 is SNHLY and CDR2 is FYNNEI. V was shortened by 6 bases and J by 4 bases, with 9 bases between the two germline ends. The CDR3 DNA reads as TGTGCCAGCAGGGTTGGAAGCTATGGCTACACCTTC. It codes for CASRVGSYGYTF.

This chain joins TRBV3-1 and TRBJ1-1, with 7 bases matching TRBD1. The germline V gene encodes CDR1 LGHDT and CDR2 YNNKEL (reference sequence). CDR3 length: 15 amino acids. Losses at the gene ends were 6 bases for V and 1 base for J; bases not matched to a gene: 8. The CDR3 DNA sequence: TGTGCCAGCAGGTTTCGAGGACAGGCGAACACTGAAGCTTTCTTT. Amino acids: CASRFRGQANTEAFF.

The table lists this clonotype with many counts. This CDR3 reads CAWGSLGAFF. CDR3 nucleotides: TGTGCCTGGGGGAGCCTTGGGGCTTTCTTT. The V gene is TRBV30, the J gene TRBJ1-1, with D uncertain. CDR3 size: 10 residues. Trimming cost V 5 bases and J 11 bases, with 12 bases left between them. The germline V gene has CDR1 GTSNPN and CDR2 SVGIG (reference sequence).

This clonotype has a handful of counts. The CDR3 region has the DNA TGTGCCAGCATTTATACGCTTACAGGGAGGAATTCACCCCTCCACTTT. This translates into CASIYTLTGRNSPLHF. This chain joins TRBV6-4 and TRBJ1-6, with D perhaps TRBD1 (6 bases). Germline CDR1 is MRHNA and CDR2 is SNTAGT. V lost 7 bases and J lost 7, with 20 bases in between. The CDR3 covers 16 residues.

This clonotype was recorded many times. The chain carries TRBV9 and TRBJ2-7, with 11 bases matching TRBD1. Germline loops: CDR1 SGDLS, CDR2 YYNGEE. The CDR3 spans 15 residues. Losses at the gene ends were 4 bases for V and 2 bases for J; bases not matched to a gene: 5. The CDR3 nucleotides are TGTGCCAGCAGCTTACCGGACAGGGGGCCCTACGAGCAGTACTTC. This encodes CASSLPDRGPYEQYF.

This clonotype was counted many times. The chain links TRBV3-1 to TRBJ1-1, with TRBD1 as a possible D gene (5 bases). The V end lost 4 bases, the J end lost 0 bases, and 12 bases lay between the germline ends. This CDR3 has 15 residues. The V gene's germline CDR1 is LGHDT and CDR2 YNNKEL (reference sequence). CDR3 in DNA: TGTGCCAGCAGCCTAACGACAGTTATGAACACTGAAGCTTTCTTT. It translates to CASSLTTVMNTEAFF. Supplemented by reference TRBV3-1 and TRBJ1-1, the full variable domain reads DTAVSQTPKYLVTQMGNDKSIKCEQNLGHDTMYWYKQDSKKFLKIMFSYNNKELIINETVPNRFSPKSPDKAHLNLHINSLELGDSAVYFCASSLTTVMNTEAFFGQGTRLTVV.

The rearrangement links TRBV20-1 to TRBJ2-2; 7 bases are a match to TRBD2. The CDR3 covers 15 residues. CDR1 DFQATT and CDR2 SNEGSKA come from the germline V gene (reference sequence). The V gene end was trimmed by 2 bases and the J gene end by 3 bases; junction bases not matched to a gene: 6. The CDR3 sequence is CSARSVTSDTGELFF. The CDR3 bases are TGCAGTGCTAGAAGCGTCACTAGCGACACCGGGGAGCTGTTTTTT.

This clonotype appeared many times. The CDR3 sequence is CASSLDTQYF. The CDR3 nucleotides read TGTGCCAGCAGTTTAGATACGCAGTATTTT. The chain is built from TRBV28 and TRBJ2-3; D ambiguous. Germline assignment: CDR1 MDHEN and CDR2 SYDVKM. CDR3 length: 10 amino acids. Between the trimmed V and J ends, which lost 2 bases and 6 bases, there was a span of 0 bases.

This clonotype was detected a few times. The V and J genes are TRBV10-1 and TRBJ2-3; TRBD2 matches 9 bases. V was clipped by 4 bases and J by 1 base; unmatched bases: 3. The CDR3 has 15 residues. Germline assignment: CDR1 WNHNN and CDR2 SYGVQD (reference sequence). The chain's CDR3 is CASSVSSGGTDTQYF. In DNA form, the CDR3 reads TGCGCCAGCAGTGTCTCTAGCGGGGGCACAGATACGCAGTATTTT.